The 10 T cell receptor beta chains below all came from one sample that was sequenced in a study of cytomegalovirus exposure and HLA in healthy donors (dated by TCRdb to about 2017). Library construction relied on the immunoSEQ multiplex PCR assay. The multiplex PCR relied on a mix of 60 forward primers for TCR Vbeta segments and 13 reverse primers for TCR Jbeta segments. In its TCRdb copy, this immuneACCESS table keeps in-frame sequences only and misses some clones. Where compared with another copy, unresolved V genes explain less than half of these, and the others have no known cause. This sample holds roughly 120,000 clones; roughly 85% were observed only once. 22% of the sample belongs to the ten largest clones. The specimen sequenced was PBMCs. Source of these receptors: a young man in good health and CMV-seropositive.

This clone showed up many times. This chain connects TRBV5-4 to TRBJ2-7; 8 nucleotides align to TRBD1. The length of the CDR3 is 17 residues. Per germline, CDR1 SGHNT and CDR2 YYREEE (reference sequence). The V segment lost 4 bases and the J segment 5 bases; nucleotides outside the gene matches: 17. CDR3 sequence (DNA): TGTGCCAGCAGCCTCAGGACAGGGCCCTTTGCGGTTCACGAGCAGTACGTC. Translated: CASSLRTGPFAVHEQYV.

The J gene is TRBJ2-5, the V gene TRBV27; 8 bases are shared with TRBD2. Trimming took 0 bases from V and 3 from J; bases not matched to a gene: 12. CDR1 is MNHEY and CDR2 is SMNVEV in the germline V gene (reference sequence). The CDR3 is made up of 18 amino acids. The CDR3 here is CASSLSHSPGLGEETQYF. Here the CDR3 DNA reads TGTGCCAGCAGTTTATCGCACTCCCCGGGACTAGGTGAAGAGACCCAGTACTTC.

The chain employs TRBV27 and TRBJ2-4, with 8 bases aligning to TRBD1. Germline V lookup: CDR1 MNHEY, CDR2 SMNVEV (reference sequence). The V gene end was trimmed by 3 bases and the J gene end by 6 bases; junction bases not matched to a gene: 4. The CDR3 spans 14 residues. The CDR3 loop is CASSFFQGANIQYF. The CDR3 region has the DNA TGTGCCAGCAGTTTCTTTCAGGGGGCAAACATTCAGTACTTC.

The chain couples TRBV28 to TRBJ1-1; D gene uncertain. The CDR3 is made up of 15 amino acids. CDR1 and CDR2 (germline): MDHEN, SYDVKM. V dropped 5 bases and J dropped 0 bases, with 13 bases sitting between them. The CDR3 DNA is TGTGCCAGCAGTCCTCCGGAGGCCTTGAACACTGAAGCTTTCTTT. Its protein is CASSPPEALNTEAFF.

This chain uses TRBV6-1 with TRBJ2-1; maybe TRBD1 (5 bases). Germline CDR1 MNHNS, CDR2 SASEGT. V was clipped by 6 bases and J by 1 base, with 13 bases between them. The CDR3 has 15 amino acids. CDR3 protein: CASRPQAFSYNEQFF. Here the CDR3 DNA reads TGTGCCAGCAGACCACAGGCTTTTTCCTACAATGAGCAGTTCTTC.

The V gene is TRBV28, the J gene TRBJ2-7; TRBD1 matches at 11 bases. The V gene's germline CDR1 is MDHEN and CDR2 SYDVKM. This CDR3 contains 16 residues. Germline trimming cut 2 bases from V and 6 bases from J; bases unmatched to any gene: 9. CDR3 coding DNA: TGTGCCAGCAGTTTAGGGGGGACAGGGGGTCTTTCCGAGCAGTACTTC. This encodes CASSLGGTGGLSEQYF.

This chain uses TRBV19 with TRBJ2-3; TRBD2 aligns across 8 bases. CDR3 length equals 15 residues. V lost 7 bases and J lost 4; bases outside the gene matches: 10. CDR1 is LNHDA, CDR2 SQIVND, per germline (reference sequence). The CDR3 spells CASTKRTSIPDTQYF. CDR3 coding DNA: TGTGCCAGTACCAAACGGACTAGCATCCCAGATACGCAGTATTTT.

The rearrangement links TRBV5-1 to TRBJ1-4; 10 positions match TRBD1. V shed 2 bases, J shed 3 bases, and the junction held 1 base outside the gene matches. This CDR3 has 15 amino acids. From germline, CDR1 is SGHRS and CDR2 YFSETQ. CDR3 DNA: TGCGCCAGCAGCTTTGGACAGGGGGCTAATGAAAAACTGTTTTTT. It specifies CASSFGQGANEKLFF.

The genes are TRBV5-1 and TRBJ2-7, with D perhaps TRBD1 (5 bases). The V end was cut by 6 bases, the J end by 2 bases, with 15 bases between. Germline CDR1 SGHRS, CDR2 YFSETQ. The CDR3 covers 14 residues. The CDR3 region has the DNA TGCGCCAGCAACGACTTGAGACAGCCCTACGAGCAGTACTTC. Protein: CASNDLRQPYEQYF.

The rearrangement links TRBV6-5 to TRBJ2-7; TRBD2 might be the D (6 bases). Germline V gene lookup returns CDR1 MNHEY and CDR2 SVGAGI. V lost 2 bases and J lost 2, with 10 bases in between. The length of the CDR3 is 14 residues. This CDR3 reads CASSYGRGTYEQYF. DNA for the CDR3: TGTGCCAGCAGTTACGGACGGGGGACCTACGAGCAGTACTTC.